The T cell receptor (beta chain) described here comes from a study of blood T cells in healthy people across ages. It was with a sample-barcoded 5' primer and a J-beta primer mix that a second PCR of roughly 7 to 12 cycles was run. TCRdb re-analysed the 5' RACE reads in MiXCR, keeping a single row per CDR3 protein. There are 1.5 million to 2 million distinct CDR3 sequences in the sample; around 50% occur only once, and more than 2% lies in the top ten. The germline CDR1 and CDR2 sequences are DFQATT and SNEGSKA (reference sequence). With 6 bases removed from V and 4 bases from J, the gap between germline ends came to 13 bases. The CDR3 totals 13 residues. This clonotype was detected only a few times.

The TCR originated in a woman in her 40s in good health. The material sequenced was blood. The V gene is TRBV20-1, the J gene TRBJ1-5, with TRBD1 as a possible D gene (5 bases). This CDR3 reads CSAIPGGNQPQHF. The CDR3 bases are TGCAGTGCAATTCCGGGGGGTAATCAGCCCCAGCATTTT.